The present T cell receptor (beta chain) was sequenced within a study of shared clonotypes between healthy human individuals. Study-level information: There were three CD4 naive, three CD4 memory, two CD8 naive and one CD8 memory plates per donor. Broader study findings: Naive CD4 clonotype sharing across a few donors was approximately 5%. Clonotypes shared by all four donors outscored non-shared clonotypes in generation probability.

TCRdb's table, derived via immunoSEQ multiplex PCR, lists solely in-frame clones and lacks some. The sample contains about 1,800,000 clones, about 95% of which appear only once. Remarks on this clone: The antigen is not known. The junction shows a germline mismatch at one end, possibly a read error.

CDR1 is MNHEY, CDR2 SMNVEV, per germline (reference sequence). The CDR3 length is 13 residues. Positively selected for CCR7, the CD45RO-negative cells used as naive CD8 cells excluded terminally differentiated effector memory CD45RA+ cells. Adult Caucasians living in Nashville, Tennessee made up all of the donors. This clonotype originated in a man between 18 and 35 years old in good health. The sequencing input was naive CD8+ T cells sorted from blood. The chain is built from TRBV27 and TRBJ2-7; TRBD2 is a possible D gene (7 bases). CDR3 DNA sequence: TGTGCCAGCAGTCCCGGGGGGCCCTACGAGCAGTGCTTC. It yields the protein CASSPGGPYEQCF.